The 32 T cell receptor beta chains below come from one sample, sequenced in a study of CD8 T cells in Susac syndrome. Reverse transcription of roughly 0.5 to 1 ug RNA used random hexamers. MiXCR was run by TCRdb on the immunoSEQ multiplex PCR reads, yielding one entry per CDR3 protein. The sample has tens of thousands of distinct CDR3 sequences; 93% are singletons. The sequencing sample was made of CD8+ T cells from PBMCs. These receptors were collected from a human donor in good health.

The chain uses TRBV2 and TRBJ2-3, with D perhaps being TRBD1 or TRBD2 (5 bases each). V dropped 7 bases and J dropped 10 bases, with 15 bases sitting between them. This CDR3 has 12 amino acids. Per the germline V gene, CDR1 is SNHLY and CDR2 is FYNNEI. The CDR3 DNA is TGTGCCAGCACCACGGGGCACCGCCCGCAGTATTTT. Protein: CASTTGHRPQYF.

The chain recombines TRBV11-2 with TRBJ2-1; 10 bases are a match to TRBD2. CDR3 size: 17 residues. Germline V lookup: CDR1 SGHAT, CDR2 FQNNGV. The V gene end was trimmed by 4 bases and the J gene end by 4 bases; junction bases not matched to a gene: 10. Here the CDR3 DNA reads TGTGCCAGCAGCTCTCCGCCCCTAGCGGGGGCATACAATGAGCAGTTCTTC. Encoded protein: CASSSPPLAGAYNEQFF. The full variable domain, in which reference TRBV11-2 and TRBJ2-1 provide the parts outside the CDR3, is EAGVAQSPRYKIIEKRQSVAFWCNPISGHATLYWYQQILGQGPKLLIQFQNNGVVDDSQLPKDRFSAERLKGVDSTLKIQPAKLEDSAVYLCASSSPPLAGAYNEQFFGPGTRLTVL.

V usage is TRBV7-2 and J usage is TRBJ2-2; D unclear. Trimming removed 5 bases from V and 0 bases from J, with 10 bases in between. CDR3 length: 15 amino acids. Germline CDR1 reads SGHTA; CDR2 reads FQGNSA. The CDR3 sequence is CASSPLGPNTGELFF. DNA for the CDR3: TGTGCCAGCAGCCCCTTGGGCCCGAACACCGGGGAGCTGTTTTTT. The entire variable domain, with the rest obtained from reference TRBV7-2 and TRBJ2-2, is as follows: GAGVSQSPSNKVTEKGKDVELRCDPISGHTALYWYRQSLGQGLEFLIYFQGNSAPDKSGLPSDRFSAERTGGSVSTLTIQRTQQEDSAVYLCASSPLGPNTGELFFGEGSRLTVL.

The rearrangement links TRBV3-1 to TRBJ1-1; D might be TRBD1 (6 bases). The CDR3 extends over 14 amino acids. Germline V CDR1 and CDR2: LGHDT, YNNKEL (reference sequence). Trimming stripped 4 bases from V and 1 base from J, with 10 bases between. The CDR3 DNA is TGTGCCAGCAGCCTCCAGGGGCGGAACACTGAAGCTTTCTTT. It specifies CASSLQGRNTEAFF.

This clonotype was picked up one time. The chain has TRBV5-1 and TRBJ2-1, with D possibly matching TRBD2 (6 bases). CDR3 length: 19 amino acids. Germline V gene lookup returns CDR1 SGHRS and CDR2 YFSETQ. V dropped 1 base and J dropped 6 bases, with 26 bases sitting between them. CDR3 amino acids: CASSLSRVGSFGMSNEQFF. The CDR3 DNA is TGCGCCAGCAGCTTGTCAAGAGTCGGGAGCTTCGGAATGAGCAATGAGCAGTTCTTC.

This chain uses TRBV27 with TRBJ2-6; a possible D gene is TRBD1 (6 bases). With 0 bases removed from V and 4 bases from J, the gap between germline ends came to 13 bases. The germline V gene encodes CDR1 MNHEY and CDR2 SMNVEV (reference sequence). The CDR3 runs to 17 residues. The CDR3 reads CASSLSRGGGGANVLTF. The DNA for the CDR3 is TGTGCCAGCAGTTTATCGAGAGGGGGTGGGGGGGCCAACGTCCTGACTTTC. Full variable domain (missing parts from reference TRBV27 and TRBJ2-6): EAQVTQNPRYLITVTGKKLTVTCSQNMNHEYMSWYRQDPGLGLRQIYYSMNVEVTDKGDVPEGYKVSRKEKRNFPLILESPSPNQTSLYFCASSLSRGGGGANVLTFGAGSRLTVL.

V usage is TRBV14 and J usage is TRBJ2-5; TRBD1 matches at 7 bases. The V segment lost 3 bases and the J segment 4 bases; nucleotides outside the gene matches: 2. The CDR3 loop spans 13 amino acids. Germline V CDR1 and CDR2: SGHDN, FVKESK. The CDR3 loop reads CASSQWTGETQYF. In nucleotides, the CDR3 is TGTGCCAGCAGCCAGTGGACAGGAGAGACCCAGTACTTC.

J is TRBJ1-1 and V is TRBV14; the D is unclear. This CDR3 is built from 13 residues. The germline V and J ends were trimmed by 1 base and 4 bases, with 7 bases remaining between them. Germline CDR1 SGHDN, CDR2 FVKESK. The CDR3 nucleotides are TGTGCCAGCAGCCAAGCAGTCGGCACTGAAGCTTTCTTT. This sequence encodes CASSQAVGTEAFF. Using reference TRBV14 and TRBJ1-1 for the parts outside the CDR3, the full variable domain is EAGVTQFPSHSVIEKGQTVTLRCDPISGHDNLYWYRRVMGKEIKFLLHFVKESKQDESGMPNNRFLAERTGGTYSTLKVQPAELEDSGVYFCASSQAVGTEAFFGQGTRLTVV.

The J gene is TRBJ1-5, the V gene TRBV28; 7 bases are shared with TRBD1. Germline V gene sequence: CDR1 MDHEN, CDR2 SYDVKM. CDR3 length: 14 residues. V lost 6 bases to trimming and J lost 1 base; unmatched junction nucleotides: 3. CDR3 residues: CASRQGSSNQPQHF. CDR3 DNA sequence: TGTGCCAGCAGACAGGGGAGCAGCAATCAGCCCCAGCATTTT. The entire variable domain, with the rest obtained from reference TRBV28 and TRBJ1-5, is as follows: DVKVTQSSRYLVKRTGEKVFLECVQDMDHENMFWYRQDPGLGLRLIYFSYDVKMKEKGDIPEGYSVSREKKERFSLILESASTNQTSMYLCASRQGSSNQPQHFGDGTRLSIL.

The CDR3: CASSPWGGASTEAFF. In DNA, the CDR3 is TGTGCCAGCAGCCCGTGGGGGGGCGCGTCCACTGAAGCTTTCTTT. The chain has TRBV7-6 and TRBJ1-1, with D tentatively TRBD1 (6 bases). Germline V gene lookup returns CDR1 SGHVS and CDR2 FNYEAQ. Trimming pared 5 bases from V and 4 bases from J, leaving 17 bases between. The CDR3 length is 15 residues.

The chain uses TRBV5-6 and TRBJ2-1; the match to TRBD2 covers 7 bases. CDR1 and CDR2 (germline): SGHDT, YYEEEE. V gave up 4 bases and J gave up 7 bases; unmatched junction bases: 8. This CDR3 spans 14 amino acids. The CDR3, as DNA: TGTGCCAGCAGCCCCGGACTAGGTGGGAATGAGCAGTTCTTC. As protein: CASSPGLGGNEQFF.

J is TRBJ1-2 and V is TRBV13; D gene ambiguous. Germline CDR1 and CDR2: PRHDT and FYEKMQ (reference sequence). V was cut by 2 bases and J by 2 bases, with 12 bases left in between. The CDR3 is 15 residues long. The CDR3 spells CASSLMSNLNYGYTF. The CDR3 DNA follows: TGTGCCAGCAGCTTAATGTCGAACCTCAACTATGGCTACACCTTC.

The chain uses TRBV4-1 and TRBJ2-2; D is uncertain. The CDR3 sequence is 12 residues long. V shed 4 bases and J shed 5 bases, with 5 bases lying between them. Germline-derived CDR1 and CDR2 are MGHRA and YSYEKL. The CDR3 sequence: CASSRTTGELFF. The CDR3, as DNA: TGCGCCAGCAGCCGAACTACCGGGGAGCTGTTTTTT.

V is TRBV4-2 and J is TRBJ2-5; 9 bases align to TRBD1. Germline V gene lookup returns CDR1 LGHNA and CDR2 YNFKEQ. This CDR3 contains 15 residues. The junction had 4 bases not matched to a gene; V was cut back by 0 bases and J by 5 bases. The CDR3 nucleotides are TGTGCCAGCAGCCAAGAACAGGGGGCCGGGGAGACCCAGTACTTC. It specifies CASSQEQGAGETQYF.

The rearrangement links TRBV28 to TRBJ2-1; D unresolved. Germline V lookup: CDR1 MDHEN, CDR2 SYDVKM. The CDR3 loop spans 12 amino acids. Trimming removed 7 bases from V and 6 bases from J, with 10 bases in between. The CDR3, as DNA: TGTGCCAGCACATTTTTGGGCAATGAGCAGTTCTTC. It yields the protein CASTFLGNEQFF. Looking up the rest from reference TRBV28 and TRBJ2-1 gives the full variable domain: DVKVTQSSRYLVKRTGEKVFLECVQDMDHENMFWYRQDPGLGLRLIYFSYDVKMKEKGDIPEGYSVSREKKERFSLILESASTNQTSMYLCASTFLGNEQFFGPGTRLTVL.

V and J are TRBV24-1 and TRBJ2-7; 7 nucleotides line up with TRBD1. The ends lost 7 bases at V and 6 bases at J; junction bases unmatched: 11. CDR1 is KGHDR, CDR2 SFDVKD, per germline. The length of the CDR3 is 14 residues. The CDR3 protein is CATSPHYSGGEQYF. The DNA for the CDR3 is TGTGCCACCAGCCCACACTACTCAGGGGGCGAGCAGTACTTC.

The chain carries TRBV15 and TRBJ2-7, with D perhaps matching TRBD1 (6 bases). The CDR3 has 14 residues. V was cut by 1 base and J by 5 bases, with 12 bases left in between. CDR1 and CDR2 from the germline V gene are LNHNV and YYDKDF (reference sequence). For the CDR3, the DNA is TGTGCCACCAGCAGAGCTAAGGGGGACCACGAGCAGTACTTC. Translation gives CATSRAKGDHEQYF.

CDR3: CSVDAQGAGTGELFF. DNA of the CDR3: TGCAGCGTTGACGCGCAGGGGGCTGGTACCGGGGAGCTGTTTTTT. The chain has TRBV29-1 and TRBJ2-2; 8 nucleotides match TRBD1. This CDR3 region has 15 residues. Germline V gene data show CDR1 as SQVTM and CDR2 as ANQGSEA. After removal of 3 bases from V and 5 bases from J, the junction contained 8 bases not matched to a gene.

The chain carries TRBV12-3 or TRBV12-4 and TRBJ2-1, with D possibly matching TRBD2 (6 bases). V was cut by 8 bases and J by 8 bases, with 13 bases left in between. This CDR3 is 12 amino acids long. Here the CDR3 DNA reads TGTGCCAGCCTCCTTGGGACTCATGAGCAGTTCTTC. This sequence encodes CASLLGTHEQFF.

The chain has TRBV24-1 and TRBJ2-1; 7 bases line up with TRBD2. J lost 2 bases, V lost 4 bases, and 7 bases had no gene match. Germline values: CDR1 KGHDR, CDR2 SFDVKD. CDR3 length: 16 residues. CDR3 protein: CATSDPKREPYNEQFF. The CDR3 region has the DNA TGTGCCACCAGTGACCCGAAGCGGGAACCCTACAATGAGCAGTTCTTC.

The chain is built from TRBV7-9 and TRBJ2-2; no clear D. Germline V gives CDR1 SEHNR, CDR2 FQNEAQ (reference sequence). V lost 2 bases and J lost 6, with 19 bases in between. The CDR3 is made up of 17 amino acids. The CDR3 sequence: CASSLNGGSAMSGELFF. DNA for the CDR3: TGTGCCAGCAGCTTAAACGGTGGGTCAGCGATGTCCGGGGAGCTGTTTTTT.

The rearrangement uses TRBV29-1 and TRBJ2-7; tentative D call: TRBD1 (7 bases). V was shortened by 2 bases and J by 4 bases, with 15 bases between the two germline ends. CDR1 and CDR2 from the germline V gene are SQVTM and ANQGSEA. The CDR3 runs to 14 residues. The CDR3 region has the DNA TGCAGCGTTGAATCGTCGGAGGGACAGTACGAGCAGTACTTC. Amino acids: CSVESSEGQYEQYF.

The chain recombines TRBV4-1 with TRBJ2-7; D is ambiguous. V dropped 0 bases and J dropped 2 bases, with 5 bases sitting between them. Per germline, CDR1 MGHRA and CDR2 YSYEKL. This CDR3 region has 13 residues. The CDR3 DNA is TGCGCCAGCAGCCAAGAGTGGGCCTACGAGCAGTACTTC. Encoded protein: CASSQEWAYEQYF.

The J gene is TRBJ2-5, the V gene TRBV29-1, with a weak D call TRBD1 (6 bases). V gave up 6 bases and J gave up 7 bases, with 15 bases separating them. The germline CDR1 and CDR2 sequences are SQVTM and ANQGSEA. This CDR3 is 12 amino acids long. CDR3 sequence reads: CSVVDSGGTQYF. The CDR3 DNA sequence: TGCAGCGTAGTGGACAGTGGGGGGACCCAGTACTTC. The full variable domain, rest sourced from reference TRBV29-1 and TRBJ2-5, is SAVISQKPSRDICQRGTSLTIQCQVDSQVTMMFWYRQQPGQSLTLIATANQGSEATYESGFVIDKFPISRPNLTFSTLTVSNMSPEDSSIYLCSVVDSGGTQYFGPGTRLLVL.

The chain recombines TRBV28 with TRBJ2-7; D not certain. This CDR3 contains 12 residues. The germline V and J ends were trimmed by 2 bases and 2 bases, with 4 bases remaining between them. CDR1 and CDR2 (germline): MDHEN, SYDVKM. This CDR3 reads CASSLATYEQYF. The CDR3 DNA is TGTGCCAGCAGTTTAGCTACCTACGAGCAGTACTTC.

The chain carries TRBV6-1 and TRBJ2-2; 13 bases fit TRBD2. This CDR3 has 16 residues. V trimming: 6 bases; J trimming: 5 bases; junction bases outside the gene matches: 6. Germline assignment: CDR1 MNHNS and CDR2 SASEGT. CDR3 nucleotide sequence: TGTGCCAGCAGAGAACTAGCGGGAGGGCCAACCGGGGAGCTGTTTTTT. As protein: CASRELAGGPTGELFF.

This clonotype has a single count. The V call is TRBV5-1, the J call TRBJ1-1; D is possibly TRBD1 (6 bases). Trimming removed 0 bases at V and 7 bases at J, with 16 bases between. The germline V gene has CDR1 SGHRS and CDR2 YFSETQ. CDR3 size: 15 residues. This chain's CDR3 is CASSLGVGGSDEAFF. CDR3 in DNA: TGCGCCAGCAGCTTGGGGGTAGGGGGGTCCGATGAAGCTTTCTTT.

This clonotype was observed a single time. The J gene is TRBJ2-7, the V gene TRBV28, with unresolved D. With 5 bases removed from V and 0 bases from J, the gap between germline ends came to 14 bases. This CDR3 has 15 amino acids. Germline V gene lookup returns CDR1 MDHEN and CDR2 SYDVKM. The CDR3 sequence is CASSRRVDVSYEQYF. CDR3 DNA: TGTGCCAGCAGTCGACGGGTTGACGTCTCCTACGAGCAGTACTTC.

The V call is TRBV9, the J call TRBJ2-1; TRBD2 is a possible D gene (6 bases). V lost 4 bases, J lost 6 bases, and 20 bases lay in between. CDR3 size: 16 residues. Germline CDR1 is SGDLS and CDR2 is YYNGEE. In nucleotides, the CDR3 is TGTGCCAGCAGCCCGCGCCCCATAGGAGGGGCCAATGAGCAGTTCTTC. Amino acid sequence: CASSPRPIGGANEQFF.

The chain uses TRBV25-1 and TRBJ1-5, with D possibly TRBD1 on 5 matching bases. Germline lookup yields CDR1 MGHDK and CDR2 SYGVNS. The CDR3 loop spans 14 amino acids. V shed 6 bases and J shed 6 bases, with 15 bases lying between them. The CDR3 here is CASRPMGLGQPQHF. In DNA form, the CDR3 reads TGTGCCAGCAGACCAATGGGGCTCGGTCAGCCCCAGCATTTT.

The V and J genes are TRBV27 and TRBJ1-5; D is undetermined. Trimming cost V 11 bases and J 0 bases, with 11 bases left between them. This CDR3 has 13 amino acids. CDR1 MNHEY and CDR2 SMNVEV come from the germline V gene (reference sequence). CDR3 DNA: TGTGCCTCATCTTCAAATAGCAATCAGCCCCAGCATTTT. It yields the protein CASSSNSNQPQHF.

The chain employs TRBV28 and TRBJ2-7; no clear D gene. Germline CDR1 and CDR2: MDHEN and SYDVKM. Trimming removed 3 bases from V and 1 base from J, with 10 bases in between. The CDR3 extends over 14 amino acids. As DNA, the CDR3 is TGTGCCAGCAGTTTGATCAGTCCGTCCTACGAGCAGTACTTC. The encoded protein is CASSLISPSYEQYF.